The rows below give T cell receptor beta chains drawn from one sample of a study of response to subunit inactivated influenza vaccine. TCRdb re-called the RT-PCR reads through MiXCR, storing one row per CDR3 protein. Among roughly 570,000 distinct CDR3 sequences, approximately 14% were seen once, and the ten largest hold roughly 10%. Here the sequenced sample was PBMCs from blood, taken 11 to 12 days after vaccination. All receptors derive from a man aged 50-59 years who received an inactivated influenza vaccine. Each CDR3 is given with its conserved first and last residue. A D gene is named only where the DNA matches it firmly. Clone size is given for some rows only: seen once, a few or many times, or a class if the clone is expanded.

>TRBV12-3/TRBV12-4|NA|few|TRBJ2-3
TGTGCCAGCAGTTTGGGGGTATCTAGCACAGATACGCAGTATTTT
CASSLGVSSTDTQYF
>TRBV5-5|TRBD1|few|TRBJ2-1
TGTGCCAGCAGCTTGGGGGGGACAGGGAGCGACGATTTC
CASSLGGTGSDDF
>TRBV12-3/TRBV12-4|NA|many|TRBJ1-1
TGTGCCAGCAGCCTAGTCGGGGGGGGGGATCGCACTGAAGCTTTCTTT
CASSLVGGGDRTEAFF
>TRBV5-5|NA|NA|TRBJ1-1
TGTGCCAGCAGCCCTGACAGCCTACCTCCTGCCTCTGAAGCTTTCTTT
CASSPDSLPPASEAFF
>TRBV7-2|NA|many|TRBJ2-2
TGTGCCAGCAGCTTAGATCGCAGCGGGGAGCTGTTTTTT
CASSLDRSGELFF
>TRBV19|NA|NA|TRBJ1-5
TGTGCCAGTAGTATCCCGGGGGATAGCAATCAGCCCCAGCATTTT
CASSIPGDSNQPQHF
>TRBV19|NA|NA|TRBJ2-1
TGTGCCAGTAGCCCGGGATCGCAATACAATGAGCAGTTCTTC
CASSPGSQYNEQFF
>TRBV7-2|TRBD2|NA|TRBJ2-3
TGTGCCAGCAGCTTACAGGGAGGGGCGACAGATACGCAGTATTTT
CASSLQGGATDTQYF
>TRBV24-1|TRBD2|NA|TRBJ2-1
TGTGCCACCAGTGGGGGACTAGCGGGAGGGGAGCAGTTCTTC
CATSGGLAGGEQFF
>TRBV12-3/TRBV12-4|TRBD1|few|TRBJ1-1
TGTGCCAGCAGTTACAGGGGGATGAACACTGAAGCTTTCTTT
CASSYRGMNTEAFF
>TRBV19|NA|few|TRBJ1-5
TGTGCCAGTAGTACTGGGGCCGAGCTGGGGCCCCAGCATTTT
CASSTGAELGPQHF
>TRBV27|TRBD1|NA|TRBJ2-7
TGTGCCAGCAGTTTAGCCGGGACAGGGGTTGAGCAGTACTTC
CASSLAGTGVEQYF
>TRBV20-1|TRBD1|NA|TRBJ1-6
TGCAGTGCTAGAGATGGAGGGACAGCTCAGAATTCACCCCTCCACTTT
CSARDGGTAQNSPLHF
>TRBV9|TRBD2|NA|TRBJ2-1
TGTGCCAGCAGCTCCTCGGGAGCCGGGAGGCATGAGCAGTTCTTC
CASSSSGAGRHEQFF
>TRBV10-3|TRBD1|NA|TRBJ2-5
TGTGCCACCGGGGGACAGGGACTACAAGAGACCCAGTACTTC
CATGGQGLQETQYF
>TRBV7-2|NA|many|TRBJ2-1
TGTGCCAGCAGCTTAGAGGTGGGAGAGGGTGAGCAGTTCTTC
CASSLEVGEGEQFF
>TRBV7-2|NA|few|TRBJ2-2
TGTGCCAGCAGCCTCACCCGGGGTCTCATCACCGGGGAGCTGTTTTTT
CASSLTRGLITGELFF
>TRBV7-8|NA|NA|TRBJ2-4
TGTGCCAGCAGCTTACACCAGGGAGACATTCAGTACTTC
CASSLHQGDIQYF
>TRBV10-1|TRBD1|NA|TRBJ2-1
TGCGCCAGCAGTGAACCCAGCCGGGACAGGACAGACAATGAGCAGTTCTTC
CASSEPSRDRTDNEQFF
>TRBV11-2|NA|many|TRBJ2-3
TGTGCCAGCAGCTCGAGTGTGGATACGCAGTATTTT
CASSSSVDTQYF
>TRBV20-1|TRBD2|NA|TRBJ2-1
TGCAGTGCTAGAGATTTTTTACTAGCGGGCGGTGGGTCCTACAATGAGCAGTTCTTC
CSARDFLLAGGGSYNEQFF
>TRBV20-1|NA|few|TRBJ2-7
TGCAGTGCGACGGGACGGCGGCCTCTCTACGAGCAGTACTTC
CSATGRRPLYEQYF
>TRBV20-1|NA|NA|TRBJ2-5
TGCAGTGCTAGAGATGAACATAGCCAAGAGACCCAGTACTTC
CSARDEHSQETQYF
>TRBV29-1|NA|many|TRBJ2-2
TGCAGCGTGACCGGGGACTCCAACACCGGGGAGCTGTTTTTT
CSVTGDSNTGELFF
>TRBV3-1|TRBD1|few|TRBJ2-5
TGTGCCAGCAGCCAGACCGTGGACAGGGGAGAGACCCAGTACTTC
CASSQTVDRGETQYF
>TRBV20-1|NA|NA|TRBJ2-1
TGCAGTGCTAGAGATACAGTGGGCAATGAGCAGTTCTTC
CSARDTVGNEQFF
>TRBV10-1|NA|few|TRBJ2-3
TGCGCCAGCAGTGAGGAAGGGACGATGAATACAGATACGCAGTATTTT
CASSEEGTMNTDTQYF
>TRBV3-1|NA|NA|TRBJ2-7
TGTGCCAGCAGCCAAGAAGGACTATACGACGGGGAGCAGTACTTC
CASSQEGLYDGEQYF
>TRBV2|NA|NA|TRBJ1-2
TGTGCCAGCAGTGAAAGGAGGGCAGCTCCTAGTCGAGGCTACACCTTC
CASSERRAAPSRGYTF
>TRBV12-3/TRBV12-4|NA|NA|TRBJ1-2
TGTGCCAGCAGTAACCTTGACAGTGTAGCTAACTATGGCTACACCTTC
CASSNLDSVANYGYTF
>TRBV5-1|NA|many|TRBJ2-2
TGCGCCAGCAGCTTGCAAACAGGCGAGAACACCGGGGAGCTGTTTTTT
CASSLQTGENTGELFF
>TRBV12-3/TRBV12-4|TRBD2|many|TRBJ2-2
TGTGCCAGCAGTTATAGCGGGAGGATGAACACCGGGGAGCTGTTTTTT
CASSYSGRMNTGELFF
>TRBV10-3|NA|few|TRBJ2-1
TGTGCCATCGGATTCGTCTCTGGTGAGCAGTTCTTC
CAIGFVSGEQFF
>TRBV5-6|NA|NA|TRBJ2-1
TGTGCCAGCAGCCCAGAGACATTTTTTTCCTACAATGAGCAGTTCTTC
CASSPETFFSYNEQFF
>TRBV20-1|NA|few|TRBJ1-5
TGCAGTGCTAGAGATCCCAGCAGAAATAGCAATCAGCCCCAGCATTTT
CSARDPSRNSNQPQHF
>TRBV12-3/TRBV12-4|NA|many|TRBJ2-1
TGTGCCAGCAGTGAGGACTCTTACAATGAGCAGTTCTTC
CASSEDSYNEQFF
>TRBV11-2|TRBD2|NA|TRBJ2-7
TGTGCCAGCAGCTTAAGCTCTAGCGGGGTGAGCTCCTACGAGCAGTACTTC
CASSLSSSGVSSYEQYF
>TRBV29-1|TRBD2|NA|TRBJ2-1
TGCAGCGTTGAAGGACTAGCGGCACACAATGAGCAGTTCTTC
CSVEGLAAHNEQFF
>TRBV5-6|NA|few|TRBJ1-1
TGTGCCAGCAGCTTGAGATATTTAGCTGAAGCTTTCTTT
CASSLRYLAEAFF
>TRBV12-3/TRBV12-4|NA|NA|TRBJ2-4
TGTGCCAGCGGAAGCCTGGGACACCTAAACATTCAGTACTTC
CASGSLGHLNIQYF